Listed below are T cell receptor beta chains from one sample, sequenced in a study of cytomegalovirus exposure and HLA in healthy donors. Profiled with immunoSEQ multiplex PCR; TCRdb holds only in-frame clones, not every one. The sample has approximately 150,000 clones; almost 80% are singletons. The specimen sequenced was PBMCs. The receptors stem from a man between 18 and 29 years old in good health and CMV-seropositive. The CDR3 runs from the conserved cysteine through the conserved F or W. Fields, in order: clone size, V gene, J gene, CDR3 protein. Clone size is given for some rows only: seen once, a few or many times, or a class if the clone is expanded.

clone size: .
V gene: TRBV27
J gene: TRBJ2-1
CDR3 protein: CASSLTGGNEQFF

clone size: .
V gene: TRBV6-6
J gene: TRBJ1-1
CDR3 protein: CASSPGQGYGNTEAFF

clone size: .
V gene: TRBV6-6
J gene: TRBJ2-3
CDR3 protein: CASSSLVGGPADTQYF

clone size: .
V gene: TRBV7-9
J gene: TRBJ2-7
CDR3 protein: CASSGDRGWDEQYF

clone size: .
V gene: TRBV5-1
J gene: TRBJ2-7
CDR3 protein: CASSAGGTYEQYF

clone size: few
V gene: TRBV11-2
J gene: TRBJ2-7
CDR3 protein: CASSLGAGFYEQYF

clone size: .
V gene: TRBV4-1
J gene: .
CDR3 protein: CASSQVSPASGEKPYEQYF

clone size: .
V gene: TRBV6-6
J gene: TRBJ2-7
CDR3 protein: CASSAGTGTYEQYF

clone size: .
V gene: TRBV18
J gene: TRBJ2-1
CDR3 protein: CASSLDGLAYRFF

clone size: once
V gene: TRBV9
J gene: TRBJ2-7
CDR3 protein: CASSETGSPYEQYF

clone size: .
V gene: TRBV6-1
J gene: TRBJ1-5
CDR3 protein: CASSEGAGYSNQPQHF

clone size: .
V gene: TRBV19
J gene: TRBJ2-1
CDR3 protein: CASSPGLEYNEQFF

clone size: .
V gene: TRBV6-5
J gene: TRBJ1-2
CDR3 protein: CASSYGQGEGYTF

clone size: .
V gene: TRBV7-2
J gene: TRBJ1-5
CDR3 protein: CASSSLGGSNQPQHF

clone size: few
V gene: TRBV2
J gene: TRBJ2-1
CDR3 protein: CASSEYGLAHNEQFF

clone size: few
V gene: TRBV10-3
J gene: TRBJ1-3
CDR3 protein: CAISRTLLDSGNTIYF

clone size: .
V gene: TRBV18
J gene: TRBJ2-5
CDR3 protein: CASRSDSQETQYF